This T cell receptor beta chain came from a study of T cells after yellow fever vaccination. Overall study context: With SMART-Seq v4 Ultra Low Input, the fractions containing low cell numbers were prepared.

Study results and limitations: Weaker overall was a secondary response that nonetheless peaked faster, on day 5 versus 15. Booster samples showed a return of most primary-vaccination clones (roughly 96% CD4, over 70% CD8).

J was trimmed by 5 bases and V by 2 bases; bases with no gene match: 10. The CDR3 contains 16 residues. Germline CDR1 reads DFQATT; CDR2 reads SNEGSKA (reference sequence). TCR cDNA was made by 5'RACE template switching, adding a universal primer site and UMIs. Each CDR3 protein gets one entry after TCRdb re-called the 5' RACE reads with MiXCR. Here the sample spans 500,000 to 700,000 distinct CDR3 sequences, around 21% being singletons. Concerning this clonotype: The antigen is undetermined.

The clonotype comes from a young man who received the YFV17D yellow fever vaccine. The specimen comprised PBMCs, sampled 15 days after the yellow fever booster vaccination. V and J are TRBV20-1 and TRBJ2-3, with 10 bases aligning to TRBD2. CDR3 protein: CSARRFSSGRKDTQYF. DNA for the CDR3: TGCAGTGCTAGAAGGTTTTCTAGCGGGAGAAAAGATACGCAGTATTTT.